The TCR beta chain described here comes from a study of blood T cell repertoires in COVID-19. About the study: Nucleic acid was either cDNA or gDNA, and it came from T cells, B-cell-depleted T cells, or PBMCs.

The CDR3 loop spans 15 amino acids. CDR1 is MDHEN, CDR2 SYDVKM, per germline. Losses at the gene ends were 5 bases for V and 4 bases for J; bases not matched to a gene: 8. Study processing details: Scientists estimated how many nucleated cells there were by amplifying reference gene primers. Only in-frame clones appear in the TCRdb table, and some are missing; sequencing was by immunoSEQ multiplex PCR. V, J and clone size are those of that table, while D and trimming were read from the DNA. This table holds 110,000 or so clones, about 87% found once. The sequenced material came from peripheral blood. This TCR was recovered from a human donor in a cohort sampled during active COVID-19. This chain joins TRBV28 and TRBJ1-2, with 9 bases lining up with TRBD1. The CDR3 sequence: CASSRGKGQGYGYTF. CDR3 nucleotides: TGTGCCAGCAGTCGGGGAAAGGGACAGGGCTATGGCTACACCTTC.